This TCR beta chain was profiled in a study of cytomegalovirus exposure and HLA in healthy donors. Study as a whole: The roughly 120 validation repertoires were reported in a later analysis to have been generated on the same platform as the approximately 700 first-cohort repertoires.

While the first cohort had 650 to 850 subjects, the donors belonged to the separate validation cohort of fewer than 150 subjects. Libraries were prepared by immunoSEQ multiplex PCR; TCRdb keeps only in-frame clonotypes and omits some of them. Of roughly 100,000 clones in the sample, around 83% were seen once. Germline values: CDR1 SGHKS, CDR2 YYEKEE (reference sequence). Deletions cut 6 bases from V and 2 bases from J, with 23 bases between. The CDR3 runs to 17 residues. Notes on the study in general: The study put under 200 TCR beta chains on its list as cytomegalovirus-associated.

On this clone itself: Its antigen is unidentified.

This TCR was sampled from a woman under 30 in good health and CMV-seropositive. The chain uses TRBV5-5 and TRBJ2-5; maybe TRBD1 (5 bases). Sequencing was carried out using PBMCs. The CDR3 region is CASTLFGIRVVQETQYF. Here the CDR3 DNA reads TGTGCCAGCACCCTTTTCGGTATCAGGGTTGTACAAGAGACCCAGTACTTC. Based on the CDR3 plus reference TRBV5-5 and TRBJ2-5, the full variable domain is DAGVTQSPTHLIKTRGQQVTLRCSPISGHKSVSWYQQVLGQGPQFIFQYYEKEERGRGNFPDRFSARQFPNYSSELNVNALLLGDSALYLCASTLFGIRVVQETQYFGPGTRLLVL.